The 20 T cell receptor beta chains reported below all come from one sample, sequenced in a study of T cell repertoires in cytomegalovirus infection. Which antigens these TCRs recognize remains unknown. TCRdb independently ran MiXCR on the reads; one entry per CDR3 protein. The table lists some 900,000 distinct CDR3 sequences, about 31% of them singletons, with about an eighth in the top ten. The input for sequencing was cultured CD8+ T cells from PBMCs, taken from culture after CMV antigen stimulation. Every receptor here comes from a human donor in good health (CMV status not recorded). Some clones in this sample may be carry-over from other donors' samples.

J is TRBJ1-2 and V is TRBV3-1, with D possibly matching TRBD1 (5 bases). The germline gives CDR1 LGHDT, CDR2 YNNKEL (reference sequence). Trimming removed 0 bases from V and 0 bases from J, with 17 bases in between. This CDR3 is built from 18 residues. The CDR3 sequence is CASSQEVLQGLANYGYTF. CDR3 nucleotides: TGTGCCAGCAGCCAAGAAGTTCTTCAGGGTTTGGCTAACTATGGCTACACCTTC.

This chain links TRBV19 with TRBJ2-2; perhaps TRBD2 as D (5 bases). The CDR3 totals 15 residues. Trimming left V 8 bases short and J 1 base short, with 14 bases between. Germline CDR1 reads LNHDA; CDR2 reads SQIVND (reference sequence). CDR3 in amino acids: CASQHPGLNTGELFF. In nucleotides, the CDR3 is TGTGCCAGTCAACACCCTGGACTGAACACCGGGGAGCTGTTTTTT.

CDR3 loop: CSARGQGESLDSPLHF. The CDR3 DNA sequence: TGCAGTGCCCGGGGACAGGGGGAAAGCCTTGATTCACCCCTCCACTTT. The chain employs TRBV20-1 and TRBJ1-6; TRBD1 agrees at 11 bases. Per the germline V gene, CDR1 is DFQATT and CDR2 is SNEGSKA (reference sequence). The V segment lost 6 bases and the J segment 8 bases; nucleotides outside the gene matches: 12. This CDR3 contains 16 residues.

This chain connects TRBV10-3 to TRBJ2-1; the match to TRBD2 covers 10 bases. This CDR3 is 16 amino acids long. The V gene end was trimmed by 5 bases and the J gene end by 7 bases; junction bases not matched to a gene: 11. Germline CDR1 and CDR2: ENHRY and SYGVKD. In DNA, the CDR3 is TGTGCCATCAGTCAGCGGGGGGGCCCAGAGGAAAATGAGCAGTTCTTC. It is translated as CAISQRGGPEENEQFF.

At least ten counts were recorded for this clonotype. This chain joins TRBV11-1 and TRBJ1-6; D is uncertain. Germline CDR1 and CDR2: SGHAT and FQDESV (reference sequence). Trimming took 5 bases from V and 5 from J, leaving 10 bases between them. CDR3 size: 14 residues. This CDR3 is CASSRAGNNSPLHF. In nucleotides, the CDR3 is TGTGCCAGCAGCCGTGCCGGAAATAATTCACCCCTCCACTTT. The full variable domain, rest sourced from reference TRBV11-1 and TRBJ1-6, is EAEVAQSPRYKITEKSQAVAFWCDPISGHATLYWYRQILGQGPELLVQFQDESVVDDSQLPKDRFSAERLKGVDSTLKIQPAELGDSAMYLCASSRAGNNSPLHFGNGTRLTVT.

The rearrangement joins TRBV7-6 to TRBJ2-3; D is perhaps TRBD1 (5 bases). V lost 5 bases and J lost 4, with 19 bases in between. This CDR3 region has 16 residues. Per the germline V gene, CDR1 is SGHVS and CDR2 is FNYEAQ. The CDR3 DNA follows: TGTGCCAGCAGCCCCCCCTCCCCCGACAGAGCAGATACGCAGTATTTT. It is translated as CASSPPSPDRADTQYF.

The CDR3 region is CASSLKPGTLNREAFF. The DNA of the CDR3 is TGTGCCAGCAGTTTAAAACCGGGAACCCTGAACCGGGAAGCTTTCTTT. V gene TRBV27 combines with J gene TRBJ1-1; no definite D call. V was trimmed by 2 bases and J by 8 bases, leaving 21 bases between them. CDR3 size: 16 residues. Per germline, CDR1 MNHEY and CDR2 SMNVEV (reference sequence).

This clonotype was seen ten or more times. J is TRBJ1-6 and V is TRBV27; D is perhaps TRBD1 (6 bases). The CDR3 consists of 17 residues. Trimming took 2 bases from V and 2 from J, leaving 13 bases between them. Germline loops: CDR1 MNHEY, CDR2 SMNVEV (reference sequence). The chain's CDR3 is CASSLLQGSPYNSPLHF. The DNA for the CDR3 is TGTGCCAGCAGTTTACTACAGGGTTCGCCCTATAATTCACCCCTCCACTTT.

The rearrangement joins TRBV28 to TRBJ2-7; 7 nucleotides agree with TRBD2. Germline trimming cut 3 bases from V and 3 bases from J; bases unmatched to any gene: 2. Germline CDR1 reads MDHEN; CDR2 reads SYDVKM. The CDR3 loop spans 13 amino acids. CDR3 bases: TGTGCCAGCAGTTTTCGGGACTACTACGAGCAGTACGTC. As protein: CASSFRDYYEQYV.

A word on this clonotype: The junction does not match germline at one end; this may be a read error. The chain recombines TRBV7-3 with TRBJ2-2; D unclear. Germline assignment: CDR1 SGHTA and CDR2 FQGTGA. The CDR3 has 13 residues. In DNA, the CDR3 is TGTGCTAGCAGCCCACGGGTTAACGGGGAGCTGTTTTTT. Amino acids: CASSPRVNGELFF.

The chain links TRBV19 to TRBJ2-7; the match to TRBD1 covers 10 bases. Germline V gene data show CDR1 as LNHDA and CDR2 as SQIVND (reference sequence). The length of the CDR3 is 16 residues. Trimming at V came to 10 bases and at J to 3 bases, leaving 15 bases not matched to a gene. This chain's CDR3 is CATLGVRTGGFYEQYF. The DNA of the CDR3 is TGTGCCACCCTAGGCGTCCGGACAGGGGGTTTCTACGAGCAGTACTTC.

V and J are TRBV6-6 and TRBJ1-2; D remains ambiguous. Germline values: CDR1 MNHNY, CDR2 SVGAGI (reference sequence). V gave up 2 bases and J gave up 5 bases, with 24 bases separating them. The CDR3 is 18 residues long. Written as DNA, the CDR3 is TGTGCCAGCAGTTACACCGGAGTTGTAGGCGGGAATAGTTATGGCTACACCTTC. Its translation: CASSYTGVVGGNSYGYTF.

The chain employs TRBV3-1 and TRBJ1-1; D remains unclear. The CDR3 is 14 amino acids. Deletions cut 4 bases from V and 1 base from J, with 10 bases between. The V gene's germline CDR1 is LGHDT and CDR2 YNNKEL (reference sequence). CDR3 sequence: CASSLDMWNTEAFF. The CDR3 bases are TGTGCCAGCAGCCTCGACATGTGGAACACTGAAGCTTTCTTT.

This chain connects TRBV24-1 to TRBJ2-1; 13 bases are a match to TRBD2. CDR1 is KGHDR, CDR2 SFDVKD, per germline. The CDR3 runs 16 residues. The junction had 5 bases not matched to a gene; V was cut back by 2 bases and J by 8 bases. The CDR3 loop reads CATSDSTSGGPDEQFF. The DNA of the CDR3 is TGTGCCACCAGTGATTCGACTAGCGGGGGGCCCGATGAGCAGTTCTTC.

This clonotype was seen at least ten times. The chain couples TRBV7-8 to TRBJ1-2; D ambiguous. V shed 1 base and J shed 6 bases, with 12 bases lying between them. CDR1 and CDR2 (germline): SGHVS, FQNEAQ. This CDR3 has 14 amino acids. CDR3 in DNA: TGTGCCAGCAGCTTAGGCTTGGCCCCTGATGGCTACACCTTC. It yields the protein CASSLGLAPDGYTF.

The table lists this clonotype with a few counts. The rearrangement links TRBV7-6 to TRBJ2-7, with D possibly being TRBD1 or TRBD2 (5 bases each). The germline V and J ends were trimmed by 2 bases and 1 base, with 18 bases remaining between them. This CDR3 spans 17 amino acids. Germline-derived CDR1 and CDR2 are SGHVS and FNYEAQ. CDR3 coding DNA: TGTGCCAGCAGCTTATACCCCGGGGACGGCGTTTCCTACGAGCAGTACTTC. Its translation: CASSLYPGDGVSYEQYF.

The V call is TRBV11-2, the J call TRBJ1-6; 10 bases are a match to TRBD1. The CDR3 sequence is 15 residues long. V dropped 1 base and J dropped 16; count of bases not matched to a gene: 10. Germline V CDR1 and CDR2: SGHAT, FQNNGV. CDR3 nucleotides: TGTGCCAGCAGCTTAGTTGGGACAGGGGCCATCAATCTCCACTTT. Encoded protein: CASSLVGTGAINLHF.

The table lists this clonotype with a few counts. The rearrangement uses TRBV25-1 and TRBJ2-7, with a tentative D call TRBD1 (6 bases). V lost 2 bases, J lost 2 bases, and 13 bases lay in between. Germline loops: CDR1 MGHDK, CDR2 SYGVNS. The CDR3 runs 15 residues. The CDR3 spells CASSEGWDTAYEQYF. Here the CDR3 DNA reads TGTGCCAGCAGTGAAGGGTGGGACACTGCCTACGAGCAGTACTTC.

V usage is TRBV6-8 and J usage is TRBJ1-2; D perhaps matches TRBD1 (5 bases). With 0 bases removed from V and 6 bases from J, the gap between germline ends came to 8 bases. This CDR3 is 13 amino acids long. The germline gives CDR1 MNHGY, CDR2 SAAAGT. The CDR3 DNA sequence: TGTGCCAGCAGTTACTCGGCAGGGCATGGCTACACCTTC. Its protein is CASSYSAGHGYTF.

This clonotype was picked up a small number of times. The CDR3: CASSPEGNSNQPQHF. In nucleotides, the CDR3 is TGTGCCAGCAGCCCTGAGGGGAATAGCAATCAGCCCCAGCATTTT. This chain joins TRBV7-3 and TRBJ1-5; tentatively, D is TRBD1 (5 bases). The CDR3 runs to 15 residues. CDR1 is SGHTA, CDR2 FQGTGA, per germline. Trimming took 5 bases from V and 0 from J, leaving 11 bases between them.